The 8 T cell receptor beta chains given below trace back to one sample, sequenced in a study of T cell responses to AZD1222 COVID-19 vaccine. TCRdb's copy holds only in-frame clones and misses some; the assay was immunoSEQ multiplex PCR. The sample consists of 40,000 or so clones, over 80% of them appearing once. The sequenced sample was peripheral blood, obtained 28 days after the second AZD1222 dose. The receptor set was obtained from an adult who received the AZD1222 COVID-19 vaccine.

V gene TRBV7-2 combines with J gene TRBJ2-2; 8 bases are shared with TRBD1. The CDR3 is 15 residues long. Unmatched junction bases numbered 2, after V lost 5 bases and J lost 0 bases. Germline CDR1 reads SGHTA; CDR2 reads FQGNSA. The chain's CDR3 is CASSRDRSNTGELFF. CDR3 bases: TGTGCCAGCAGCCGGGACAGGTCGAACACCGGGGAGCTGTTTTTT.

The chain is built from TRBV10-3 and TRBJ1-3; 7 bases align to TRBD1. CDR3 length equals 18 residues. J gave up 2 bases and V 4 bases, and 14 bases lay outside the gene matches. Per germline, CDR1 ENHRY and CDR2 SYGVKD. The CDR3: CAISAIKLPQGPGNTIYF. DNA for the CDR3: TGTGCCATCAGTGCTATAAAACTACCACAGGGGCCTGGAAACACCATATATTTT.

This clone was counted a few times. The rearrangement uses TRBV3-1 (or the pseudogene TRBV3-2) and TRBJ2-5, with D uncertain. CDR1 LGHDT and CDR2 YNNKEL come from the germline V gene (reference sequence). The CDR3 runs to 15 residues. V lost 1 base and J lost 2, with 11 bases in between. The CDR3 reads CASSQALLGQETQYF. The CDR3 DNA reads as TGTGCCAGCAGCCAAGCGCTGTTGGGGCAAGAGACCCAGTACTTC.

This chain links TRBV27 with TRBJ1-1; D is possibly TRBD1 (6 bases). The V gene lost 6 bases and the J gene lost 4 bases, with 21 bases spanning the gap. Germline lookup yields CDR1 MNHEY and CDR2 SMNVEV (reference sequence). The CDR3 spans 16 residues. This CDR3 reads CASRQISGGAATEAFF. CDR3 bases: TGTGCCAGCAGACAGATTTCTGGGGGGGCGGCCACTGAAGCTTTCTTT.

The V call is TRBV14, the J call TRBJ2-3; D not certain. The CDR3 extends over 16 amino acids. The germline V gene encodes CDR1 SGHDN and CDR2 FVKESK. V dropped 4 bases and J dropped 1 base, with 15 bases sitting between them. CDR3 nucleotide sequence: TGTGCCAGCAGCCCCAAGTCGGAGAGCGGCACAGATACGCAGTATTTT. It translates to CASSPKSESGTDTQYF.

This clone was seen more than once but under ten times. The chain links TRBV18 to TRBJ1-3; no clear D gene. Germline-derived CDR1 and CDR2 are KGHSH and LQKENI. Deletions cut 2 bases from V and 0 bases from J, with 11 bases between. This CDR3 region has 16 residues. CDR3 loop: CASSPNAGNSGNTIYF. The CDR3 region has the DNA TGTGCCAGCTCACCAAACGCGGGCAACTCTGGAAACACCATATATTTT.

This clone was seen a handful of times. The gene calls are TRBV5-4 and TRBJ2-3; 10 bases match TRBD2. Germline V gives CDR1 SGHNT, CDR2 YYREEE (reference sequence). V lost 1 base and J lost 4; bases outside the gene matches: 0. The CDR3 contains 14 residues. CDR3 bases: TGTGCCAGCAGCTTGACTAGCGGGGCAGATACGCAGTATTTT. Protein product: CASSLTSGADTQYF. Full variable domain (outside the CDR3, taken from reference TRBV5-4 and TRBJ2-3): ETGVTQSPTHLIKTRGQQVTLRCSSQSGHNTVSWYQQALGQGPQFIFQYYREEENGRGNFPPRFSGLQFPNYSSELNVNALELDDSALYLCASSLTSGADTQYFGPGTRLTVL.

The CDR3 DNA sequence: TGTGCCAGCAGCCCGAGGGACAGGGGGTTCGGACGTAGCTACGAGCAGTACTTC. Translated, it gives CASSPRDRGFGRSYEQYF. V is TRBV3-1 (or the pseudogene TRBV3-2) and J is TRBJ2-7, with 11 bases lining up with TRBD1. J gave up 3 bases and V 4 bases, and 14 bases lay outside the gene matches. Germline lookup yields CDR1 LGHDT and CDR2 YNNKEL (reference sequence). This CDR3 has 18 residues.